This T cell receptor beta chain was found in a study of cytomegalovirus exposure and HLA in healthy donors. PCR primers comprised 60 Vbeta and 13 Jbeta primers. Produced via immunoSEQ multiplex PCR; TCRdb's table is partial and in-frame only. The sample lists about 150,000 clones, 70% to 80% occurring once. General observations from the study: Overall, roughly 150 TCR beta chains were annotated as cytomegalovirus-associated. Most subjects' HLA-A and HLA-B alleles were reportedly predicted from TCR beta sequences. Most TCR sequences showed up rarely, but some public TCRs showed up in many donors.

With 1 base removed from V and 6 bases from J, the gap between germline ends came to 16 bases. The CDR3 is 16 amino acids. In germline, CDR1 is LNHNV, CDR2 YYDKDF (reference sequence). A note on this clone: Its target is not known.

The clonotype was recovered from a human donor in good health. Sequences were obtained from PBMCs. The V gene is TRBV15, the J gene TRBJ1-5, with a tentative D call TRBD1 (6 bases). DNA for the CDR3: TGTGCCACCAGCAGAGGGGGGGGGCGAGTGGGTCAGCCCCAGCATTTT. Translated: CATSRGGGRVGQPQHF.